This T cell receptor (beta chain) came from a study of blood T cell repertoires in COVID-19. About the study: T cells, B-cell-depleted T cells, or PBMCs supplied cDNA or gDNA.

Trimming took off 3 bases at V and 6 bases at J, with 21 bases between the two ends. The CDR3 is 16 amino acids. Germline values: CDR1 KGHSH, CDR2 LQKENI. Seattle enrolled patients during active infection and tracked them longitudinally. Methods used by the authors: Reference gene primer amplification yielded estimated nucleated cell counts. The protocol was immunoSEQ multiplex PCR, while the TCRdb copy is restricted to in-frame clones and leaves out a portion. V and J calls and clone size are given by that table; D and trimming were obtained from the DNA. The table shows about 160,000 clones, with over 80% occurring only once.

This chain connects TRBV18 to TRBJ2-7; a possible D gene is TRBD1 (6 bases). The receptor was isolated from a man younger than 40 with COVID-19, enrolled during active disease. The material sequenced was peripheral blood. CDR3: CASSPLLDSSSAEQYF. The CDR3 region has the DNA TGTGCCAGCTCACCGCTTCTGGACAGCTCGTCAGCCGAGCAGTACTTC.